The source of this T cell receptor beta chain is a study of T cell responses to AZD1222 COVID-19 vaccine. Libraries were prepared by immunoSEQ multiplex PCR; TCRdb keeps only in-frame clonotypes and omits some of them. Of around 99,000 clones in the sample, just over 90% are singletons; the top ten hold approximately 12%. The sequence was obtained from an adult in good health. Source: peripheral blood, taken on day 0 of AZD1222 vaccination.

CDR3 residues: CASSWTGQSYGYTF. CDR3 nucleotide sequence: TGTGCCAGCAGCTGGACGGGACAGAGCTATGGCTACACCTTC. V is TRBV6-2 or TRBV6-3 and J is TRBJ1-2; 7 positions agree with TRBD1. CDR3 size: 14 residues. Germline CDR1 reads MNHEY; CDR2 reads SVGEGT. J was trimmed by 4 bases and V by 6 bases; bases with no gene match: 8.